Listed below are T cell receptor beta chains from one sample, sequenced in a study of blood T cell repertoires in COVID-19. The repertoire was sequenced with immunoSEQ multiplex PCR; TCRdb's copy has only in-frame clones and lacks some. This sample has about 220,000 clones, with about 88% found just once. The material sequenced was PBMCs or T cells enriched from blood (not recorded which). The receptor set was obtained from a woman in her twenties or thirties who had recovered from COVID-19. The CDR3 runs from the conserved cysteine through the conserved F or W. The D gene is left open where the match is weak. Clone size is given for some rows only: seen once, a few or many times, or a class if the clone is expanded.

j_call | d_call | clone_size | v_call | cdr3_nt | cdr3_aa
TRBJ1-2 | TRBD1 | once | TRBV9 | TGTGCCAGCAGCGTAGACCCGACAGGGGGCAACTATGGCTACACCTTC | CASSVDPTGGNYGYTF
TRBJ2-5 | - | - | TRBV5-1 | TGCGCCAGCCACCGGGGGGCCGACCAAGAGACCCAGTACTTC | CASHRGADQETQYF
TRBJ1-1 | TRBD1 | - | TRBV4-1 | TGCGCCAGCAGCCAAGTTAAAGGACAGGGCGAAGCTTTCTTT | CASSQVKGQGEAFF
TRBJ1-2 | TRBD1 | - | TRBV7-9 | TGTGCCAGCAGCTTACAAAGGACAGGGGGTAGGGGCTACACCTTC | CASSLQRTGGRGYTF
TRBJ1-1 | TRBD1 | - | TRBV5-6 | TGTGCCAGCAGCTTGCCAGGGGGTTTAACTGAAGCTTTCTTT | CASSLPGGLTEAFF
TRBJ2-5 | - | - | TRBV5-6 | TGTGCCAGCAGCTTGCCGACAACCGAGACCCAGTACTTC | CASSLPTTETQYF
TRBJ1-5 | - | - | TRBV2 | TGTGCCAGCAGTGAAGGGGCACGGTGGGGGGGGAGCAATCAGCCCCAGCATTTT | CASSEGARWGGSNQPQHF
TRBJ2-5 | TRBD1 | - | TRBV7-3 | TGTGCCAGCAGCTTAACCGGGACAGGTCAAGAGACCCAGTACTTC | CASSLTGTGQETQYF
TRBJ2-7 | - | - | TRBV9 | TGTGCCAGCAGCGTAGACACGGGCTCCTACGAGCAGTACTTC | CASSVDTGSYEQYF
TRBJ1-4 | TRBD1 | - | TRBV5-4 | TGTGCCAGCAGCTTGGCGGCGCAGGGGGGCGAAAAACTGTTTTTT | CASSLAAQGGEKLFF
TRBJ2-7 | - | once | TRBV6-2/TRBV6-3 | TGTGCCAGCAGTTTCCCGGCCTACGAGCAGTACTTC | CASSFPAYEQYF
TRBJ1-6 | TRBD1 | - | TRBV6-5 | TGTGCCAGCAGTTACTACGGGACAGGGACTGATTCACCCCTCCACTTT | CASSYYGTGTDSPLHF
TRBJ2-7 | - | few | TRBV27 | TGTGCCAGCAGTTTAAAGACAGAAGGCTGGTACGAGCAGTACTTC | CASSLKTEGWYEQYF
TRBJ1-2 | TRBD1 | - | TRBV7-2 | TGTGCCAGCAGCTTAGGACAGGGCCGTAACTATGGCTACACCTTC | CASSLGQGRNYGYTF
TRBJ2-7 | TRBD1 | - | TRBV18 | TGTGCCAGCTCACCTGGACAGGGGACCTACGAGCAGTACTTC | CASSPGQGTYEQYF
TRBJ1-1 | - | - | TRBV6-6 | TGTGCCAGCAGCCTCCCAGGGAGGGGGACTGAAGCTTTCTTT | CASSLPGRGTEAFF
TRBJ1-2 | - | - | TRBV25-1 | TGTGCCAGCAGTGAAAGGTTACAGGACTATGGCTACACCTTC | CASSERLQDYGYTF
TRBJ1-4 | - | - | TRBV27 | TGTGCCAGCAAGGGGCGAACTGGTGAAAAACTGTTTTTT | CASKGRTGEKLFF
TRBJ1-2 | - | - | TRBV4-3 | TGCGCCAGCAGCCAAGGCCCGGGGGACTATGGCTACACCTTC | CASSQGPGDYGYTF
TRBJ1-2 | TRBD1 | - | TRBV14 | TGTGCCAGCAGCCAAGGACAGGGAGGTGGCTACACCTTC | CASSQGQGGGYTF
TRBJ1-2 | - | - | TRBV27 | TGTGCCAGCAGTTTAGGTAGCAGCTATGGCTACACCTTC | CASSLGSSYGYTF
TRBJ1-2 | - | - | TRBV18 | TGTGCCAGCTCACCACGAAGTACTAGGGGGGGCGCCGACTATGGCTACACCTTC | CASSPRSTRGGADYGYTF
TRBJ1-6 | - | - | TRBV7-3 | TGTGCCAGCAGCTTAGGAAACAGGGAGAATTCACCCCTCCACTTT | CASSLGNRENSPLHF
TRBJ1-2 | TRBD1 | - | TRBV7-3 | TGTGCCAGCAGCCCCCAACAGGGGCTCGGCTACACCTTC | CASSPQQGLGYTF
TRBJ2-7 | - | - | TRBV7-3 | TGTGCCAGCAGCTTATCGACAGACCGGGAGCAGTACTTC | CASSLSTDREQYF
TRBJ1-1 | - | few | TRBV18 | TGTGCCAGCTCACCGTCAGGAACCCGATACGCTGAAGCTTTCTTT | CASSPSGTRYAEAFF
TRBJ1-1 | TRBD1 | - | TRBV19 | TGTGCCAGTAGTAGTATAGGGGGCGGGGAGGATGAAGCTTTCTTT | CASSSIGGGEDEAFF
TRBJ2-7 | TRBD2 | - | TRBV27 | TGTGCCAGCAGTCGGACTAGCGGGGGATACTACGAGCAGTACTTC | CASSRTSGGYYEQYF
TRBJ2-5 | TRBD1 | - | TRBV4-2 | TGTGCCAGCAGCCAAGATCTAGGACAGGGACAAGAGACCCAGTACTTC | CASSQDLGQGQETQYF
TRBJ1-1 | - | - | TRBV5-6 | TGTGCCAGCAGCGACAAGACGAACACTGAAGCTTTCTTT | CASSDKTNTEAFF
TRBJ1-1 | TRBD1 | - | TRBV7-2 | TGTGCCAGCAGCCAAAGCTACAGGGGGCCCCGGAACACTGAAGCTTTCTTT | CASSQSYRGPRNTEAFF
TRBJ1-2 | TRBD1 | once | TRBV6-2/TRBV6-3 | TGTGCCAGCAGTTACCACCGGGACAGGGATTTTGGCTACACCTTC | CASSYHRDRDFGYTF
TRBJ1-1 | - | - | TRBV10-1 | TGCGCCAGCAGGGACAGAAAGAACACTGAAGCTTTCTTT | CASRDRKNTEAFF
TRBJ1-2 | - | - | TRBV3-1/TRBV3-2 | TGTGCCAGCAGCCAAGGTTCGGGTTTTGGCTATGGCTACACCTTC | CASSQGSGFGYGYTF
TRBJ2-5 | TRBD2 | - | TRBV6-2/TRBV6-3 | TGTGCCAGCAGTCCCTTAGCGGGGTCTCGAATTTACCAAGAGACCCAGTACTTC | CASSPLAGSRIYQETQYF
TRBJ2-1 | - | - | TRBV9 | TGTGCCAGCAGCGACGGGGACTACAATGAGCAGTTCTTC | CASSDGDYNEQFF
TRBJ1-1 | - | - | TRBV12-3/TRBV12-4 | TGTGCCAGCAGAGCTTATCATGAAGCTTTCTTT | CASRAYHEAFF
TRBJ2-1 | TRBD2 | - | TRBV2 | TGTGCCAGCAGTGTGGGGGAGCTAGCGGGGATAGAGCAGTTCTTC | CASSVGELAGIEQFF
TRBJ1-4 | - | - | TRBV19 | TGTGCCAGTAGAGAAGACAGAAATGAAAAACTGTTTTTT | CASREDRNEKLFF
TRBJ2-7 | - | few | TRBV5-1 | TGCGCCAGCAGCCAAAGCGCTGATTCCTACGAGCAGTACTTC | CASSQSADSYEQYF
TRBJ2-3 | TRBD2 | - | TRBV19 | TGTGCCAGTAGTATTGGCTCTAGCGGGGGTTCCACAGATACGCAGTATTTT | CASSIGSSGGSTDTQYF
TRBJ1-6 | TRBD1 | - | TRBV3-1/TRBV3-2 | TGTGCCAGCAGCGATACAGGGGATTCACCCCTCCACTTT | CASSDTGDSPLHF
TRBJ2-1 | - | few | TRBV27 | TGTGCCAGCAGTCTCTCCGTCCTTTGGGGAGGAGAGCAGTTCTTC | CASSLSVLWGGEQFF
TRBJ2-7 | - | - | TRBV12-3/TRBV12-4 | TGTGCCAGCCTACCCGACAGCTCCTACGAGCAGTACTTC | CASLPDSSYEQYF
TRBJ1-1 | - | - | TRBV4-3 | TGCGCCAGCAGCCAAGATGGAGGGAGGGGGAGCCTATCTCTTGAAGCTTTCTTT | CASSQDGGRGSLSLEAFF
TRBJ1-3 | - | - | TRBV7-9 | TGTGCCAGCAGCTTATATACAGCTGGAAACACCATATATTTT | CASSLYTAGNTIYF
TRBJ1-5 | - | - | TRBV28 | TGTGCCAGCAGTTCCCCGCAGGGTGGCAATCAGCCCCAGCATTTT | CASSSPQGGNQPQHF
TRBJ1-1 | TRBD1 | - | TRBV18 | TGTGCCAGCTTCACCGGGACAGGGAACACTGAAGCTTTCTTT | CASFTGTGNTEAFF
TRBJ2-5 | - | - | TRBV11-3 | TGTGCCAGCAGCTTAGGACTAGACGTTTTGGAGACCCAGTACTTC | CASSLGLDVLETQYF
TRBJ2-2 | TRBD1 | - | TRBV5-4 | TGTGCCAGCACCAGGGACAGGGGTTTCACCGGGGAGCTGTTTTTT | CASTRDRGFTGELFF
TRBJ2-3 | TRBD2 | - | TRBV9 | TGTGCCAGCAGCTCCGGACTAGCGGCAGATACGCAGTATTTT | CASSSGLAADTQYF
TRBJ2-5 | TRBD2 | - | TRBV4-3 | TGCGCCAGCAGCCTCGGAATGGGCGGGGGGATTGGACAAGAGACCCAGTACTTC | CASSLGMGGGIGQETQYF
TRBJ1-4 | TRBD1 | - | TRBV15 | TGTGCCACCAGCAGAGATCGACAGGGGGCGAGTGAAAAACTGTTTTTT | CATSRDRQGASEKLFF
TRBJ1-1 | TRBD1 | - | TRBV7-2 | TGTGCCAGCAGCTCCCGGGACAGCTCCACTGAAGCTTTCTTT | CASSSRDSSTEAFF
TRBJ2-1 | TRBD2 | - | TRBV19 | TGTGCCAGTAGTACTTTAGCGGGGGGGCCGAGGAATGAGCAGTTCTTC | CASSTLAGGPRNEQFF
TRBJ1-2 | - | - | TRBV20-1 | TGCAGTGCCCCAGGGGATGGCTACACCTTC | CSAPGDGYTF